The 10 T cell receptor beta chains presented below share a single source sample, sequenced in a study of cytomegalovirus exposure and HLA in healthy donors. The PCR ran on 60 Vbeta and 13 Jbeta primers. Method: immunoSEQ multiplex PCR; TCRdb's copy keeps in-frame clones and lacks some. The sample yields about 92,000 clones, roughly 80% seen once. The sequenced material came from PBMCs. These receptors were collected from a girl between 2 and 10 years old in good health and CMV-seropositive.

This chain connects TRBV11-1 to TRBJ2-3, with 7 bases aligning to TRBD2. Germline V gene data show CDR1 as SGHAT and CDR2 as FQDESV (reference sequence). The CDR3 is 16 residues long. The trim removed 2 bases at V and 2 bases at J, leaving 7 bases unmatched. CDR3 sequence (DNA): TGTGCCAGCAGCTTATTTCCTAGCGGTTACACAGATACGCAGTATTTT. This sequence encodes CASSLFPSGYTDTQYF.

V gene TRBV28 combines with J gene TRBJ2-1, with 12 nucleotides matching TRBD2. This CDR3 spans 15 amino acids. J was trimmed by 7 bases and V by 8 bases; bases with no gene match: 9. The germline V gene encodes CDR1 MDHEN and CDR2 SYDVKM. In DNA form, the CDR3 reads TGTGCCAGCCTAACCACTAGCGGGAGGAGAAATGAGCAGTTCTTC. This encodes CASLTTSGRRNEQFF.

The chain couples TRBV28 to TRBJ1-5, with D hard to call. CDR1 is MDHEN, CDR2 SYDVKM, per germline. V gave up 2 bases and J gave up 1 base, with 6 bases separating them. The CDR3 covers 14 residues. In nucleotides, the CDR3 is TGTGCCAGCAGTTTAGCGGTAAGCAATCAGCCCCAGCATTTT. Its translation: CASSLAVSNQPQHF. The whole variable domain, remainder taken from reference TRBV28 and TRBJ1-5, is DVKVTQSSRYLVKRTGEKVFLECVQDMDHENMFWYRQDPGLGLRLIYFSYDVKMKEKGDIPEGYSVSREKKERFSLILESASTNQTSMYLCASSLAVSNQPQHFGDGTRLSIL.

This clone showed up just a few times. V and J are TRBV4-1 and TRBJ1-5; 8 nucleotides line up with TRBD1. The length of the CDR3 is 17 residues. The germline CDR1 and CDR2 sequences are MGHRA and YSYEKL. With 4 bases clipped from V and 0 bases from J, the junction kept 8 bases outside the gene matches. The CDR3 nucleotides are TGCGCCAGCAGCCTAAACCAGGGGGCGAGTAGCAATCAGCCCCAGCATTTT. It translates to CASSLNQGASSNQPQHF.

CDR3 protein: CASSLVGVTDRYGYTF. CDR3 DNA sequence: TGTGCCAGCAGCTTGGTGGGTGTGACAGATCGCTATGGCTACACCTTC. The chain uses TRBV5-4 and TRBJ1-2; D possibly corresponds to TRBD1 (5 bases). This CDR3 has 16 residues. V lost 0 bases and J lost 4, with 16 bases in between. The germline V gene has CDR1 SGHNT and CDR2 YYREEE (reference sequence).

CDR3 amino acids: CASIMGGGEKLFF. In DNA form, the CDR3 reads TGTGCCAGCATAATGGGGGGGGGTGAAAAACTGTTTTTT. The J gene is TRBJ1-4, the V gene TRBV28; a weak D match, TRBD1 (5 bases). This CDR3 spans 13 amino acids. CDR1 is MDHEN, CDR2 SYDVKM, per germline. The V gene lost 7 bases and the J gene lost 7 bases, with 13 bases spanning the gap. The full variable domain, its missing parts supplied by reference TRBV28 and TRBJ1-4, is DVKVTQSSRYLVKRTGEKVFLECVQDMDHENMFWYRQDPGLGLRLIYFSYDVKMKEKGDIPEGYSVSREKKERFSLILESASTNQTSMYLCASIMGGGEKLFFGSGTQLSVL.

This chain uses TRBV6-5 with TRBJ1-2; D unclear. V gave up 2 bases and J gave up 2 bases, with 12 bases separating them. The CDR3 is 15 amino acids. Germline CDR1 MNHEY, CDR2 SVGAGI. This chain's CDR3 is CASSYAAGMNYGYTF. CDR3 nucleotides: TGTGCCAGCAGTTACGCCGCGGGGATGAACTATGGCTACACCTTC.

This CDR3 reads CASSLKGGLAVSYNEQFF. CDR3 nucleotide sequence: TGTGCCAGCAGCTTAAAGGGAGGTCTAGCGGTATCCTACAATGAGCAGTTCTTC. This sequence joins TRBV7-6 and TRBJ2-1; 7 nucleotides align to TRBD2. In germline, CDR1 is SGHVS, CDR2 FNYEAQ. V shed 2 bases and J 1 base; nucleotides not matched to a gene: 11. The CDR3 spans 18 residues.

CDR3 region: CASSLQGGLSGNTIYF. CDR3 nucleotide sequence: TGTGCCAGCAGCTTACAGGGGGGACTCTCTGGAAACACCATATATTTT. This sequence joins TRBV7-8 and TRBJ1-3; 7 bases are shared with TRBD1. The CDR3 extends over 16 amino acids. Germline CDR1 reads SGHVS; CDR2 reads FQNEAQ. Trimming took 2 bases from V and 0 from J; bases not matched to a gene: 4.

This chain uses TRBV5-4 with TRBJ1-2; perhaps TRBD1 as D (6 bases). This CDR3 has 15 amino acids. Germline V gene sequence: CDR1 SGHNT, CDR2 YYREEE (reference sequence). V lost 1 base and J 5 bases, leaving 15 bases between the germline ends. Here the CDR3 reads CASSLTGTQMYGYTF. The CDR3 nucleotides are TGTGCCAGCAGCTTGACAGGGACCCAAATGTATGGCTACACCTTC. The whole variable domain, filled in from reference TRBV5-4 and TRBJ1-2, reads ETGVTQSPTHLIKTRGQQVTLRCSSQSGHNTVSWYQQALGQGPQFIFQYYREEENGRGNFPPRFSGLQFPNYSSELNVNALELDDSALYLCASSLTGTQMYGYTFGSGTRLTVV.